This T cell receptor beta chain was documented in a study of blood T cells in healthy people across ages. Germline CDR1 is PRHDT and CDR2 is FYEKMQ (reference sequence). The CDR3 extends over 17 amino acids. V was clipped by 1 base and J by 4 bases; unmatched bases: 10. Through a sample-barcoded 5' primer and a J-beta primer mix, a second PCR was run for about 6 to 11 cycles. Via MiXCR, TCRdb re-called the 5' RACE reads, giving one row per CDR3 protein. Of roughly 800,000 distinct CDR3 sequences listed, roughly 25% were seen once; the top ten hold under 10%. These data were also reused for a study on T cells of mothers and their children.

The chain carries TRBV13 and TRBJ2-3; TRBD2 agrees at 8 bases. The clonotype comes from a boy aged 5-17 years in good health. Material for sequencing was blood. The CDR3 coding sequence is TGTGCCAGCAGCTTAGTCGGAGCGGGAGTTGGCGCAGATACGCAGTATTTT. This codes for CASSLVGAGVGADTQYF.